The rows below give T cell receptor beta chains drawn from one sample of a study of blood T cell repertoires in COVID-19. TCRdb keeps only in-frame clones here, not all; method: immunoSEQ multiplex PCR. The repertoire holds a few hundred thousand clones, with about nine tenths as singletons. The sample taken for sequencing was PBMCs or T cells enriched from blood (not recorded which). Receptor source: a middle-aged woman with acute COVID-19. Both conserved end residues are part of each CDR3. A D gene is named only where the DNA matches it firmly. Clone size is not always given. Where it is, it says once, few, many or a class for expanded clones.

J: TRBJ1-1
size: -
V: TRBV18
D: -
CDR3: CASSPDGGGNTEAFF
DNA: TGTGCCAGCTCACCCGACGGCGGGGGGAACACTGAAGCTTTCTTT

J: TRBJ1-6
size: -
V: TRBV10-3
D: -
CDR3: CAISESQGTNSPLHF
DNA: TGTGCCATCAGTGAGTCGCAGGGTACAAATTCACCCCTCCACTTT

J: TRBJ1-1
size: -
V: TRBV28
D: -
CDR3: CASSPHTNPEAFF
DNA: TGTGCCAGCAGTCCCCACACGAACCCTGAAGCTTTCTTT

J: TRBJ2-3
size: -
V: TRBV18
D: TRBD2
CDR3: CASSSLGRDVTDTQYF
DNA: TGTGCCAGCTCATCTTTGGGGAGGGATGTGACAGATACGCAGTATTTT

J: TRBJ1-4
size: -
V: TRBV27
D: TRBD1
CDR3: CASSLTGQLALMGTNEKLFF
DNA: TGTGCCAGCAGTTTAACGGGACAGCTCGCCTTAATGGGAACTAATGAAAAACTGTTTTTT

J: TRBJ1-2
size: -
V: TRBV27
D: TRBD1
CDR3: CASSPRGPGYGYTF
DNA: TGTGCCAGCAGTCCGAGGGGGCCCGGCTATGGCTACACCTTC

J: TRBJ1-1
size: -
V: TRBV6-4
D: -
CDR3: CASRGQLMNTEAFF
DNA: TGTGCCAGCAGAGGACAGCTCATGAACACTGAAGCTTTCTTT

J: TRBJ2-1
size: -
V: TRBV11-2
D: TRBD2
CDR3: CASSVGGTSFASHNEQFF
DNA: TGTGCCAGCAGCGTAGGCGGGACTAGCTTTGCCTCTCACAATGAGCAGTTCTTC

J: TRBJ2-2
size: once
V: TRBV7-8
D: TRBD2
CDR3: CASSLSLAGAIGELFF
DNA: TGTGCCAGCAGCTTAAGCCTAGCGGGAGCAATCGGGGAGCTGTTTTTT

J: TRBJ2-3
size: -
V: TRBV24-1
D: -
CDR3: CATSDPILYQQGPSTDTQYF
DNA: TGTGCCACCAGTGACCCAATTTTATATCAACAGGGTCCTAGCACAGATACGCAGTATTTT

J: TRBJ2-4
size: -
V: TRBV6-6
D: TRBD1
CDR3: CASSKNRGQGSYLAKNIQYF
DNA: TGTGCCAGCAGCAAAAATAGGGGACAGGGGTCTTATCTTGCCAAAAACATTCAGTACTTC

J: TRBJ1-1
size: -
V: TRBV5-5
D: TRBD1
CDR3: CASSLVDRETEAFF
DNA: TGTGCCAGCAGCTTGGTAGACAGGGAGACTGAAGCTTTCTTT

J: TRBJ1-1
size: -
V: TRBV7-8
D: -
CDR3: CASSFSGVNTEAFF
DNA: TGTGCCAGCAGCTTCTCAGGGGTGAACACTGAAGCTTTCTTT

J: TRBJ2-1
size: -
V: TRBV7-9
D: -
CDR3: CASSFTGKGYNEQFF
DNA: TGTGCCAGCAGCTTTACAGGGAAGGGGTACAATGAGCAGTTCTTC

J: TRBJ1-5
size: -
V: TRBV7-9
D: -
CDR3: CASSLGSRASNQPQHF
DNA: TGTGCCAGCAGCTTAGGTTCCAGGGCTAGCAATCAGCCCCAGCATTTT

J: TRBJ1-2
size: -
V: TRBV12-3/TRBV12-4
D: -
CDR3: CASIPMGAPPYTF
DNA: TGTGCCAGCATTCCAATGGGGGCGCCTCCTTACACCTTC

J: TRBJ1-2
size: -
V: TRBV2
D: -
CDR3: CASSVRGYTF
DNA: TGTGCCAGCAGTGTGAGGGGCTACACCTTC

J: TRBJ1-4
size: -
V: TRBV5-1
D: -
CDR3: CASKEGEKLFF
DNA: TGCGCCAGCAAGGAGGGTGAAAAACTGTTTTTT

J: TRBJ2-7
size: -
V: TRBV9
D: TRBD1
CDR3: CASSPTGGALSNEQYF
DNA: TGTGCCAGCAGCCCGACAGGGGGTGCGCTGTCGAACGAGCAGTACTTC

J: TRBJ1-1
size: few
V: TRBV5-4
D: -
CDR3: CASSGIGQTNTEAFF
DNA: TGTGCCAGCAGCGGAATAGGACAGACGAACACTGAAGCTTTCTTT

J: TRBJ2-1
size: -
V: TRBV10-3
D: TRBD2
CDR3: CAISALAGNYNEQFF
DNA: TGTGCCATCAGCGCCTTAGCGGGAAACTACAATGAGCAGTTCTTC

J: TRBJ1-4
size: -
V: TRBV12-3/TRBV12-4
D: -
CDR3: CASRLGEGEKLFF
DNA: TGTGCCAGCAGACTCGGGGAGGGGGAAAAACTGTTTTTT

J: TRBJ2-1
size: -
V: TRBV19
D: TRBD1
CDR3: CASSSTGTGLFNEQFF
DNA: TGTGCCAGTAGTTCAACTGGGACAGGGTTGTTCAATGAGCAGTTCTTC

J: TRBJ1-5
size: -
V: TRBV24-1
D: TRBD1
CDR3: CATSDSDRGEVDQPQHF
DNA: TGTGCCACCAGTGACTCAGACAGGGGCGAGGTCGATCAGCCCCAGCATTTT

J: TRBJ2-2
size: -
V: TRBV4-2
D: TRBD2
CDR3: CASSRLAGGVAGELFF
DNA: TGTGCCAGCAGCAGACTAGCGGGAGGGGTCGCCGGGGAGCTGTTTTTT

J: TRBJ2-7
size: once
V: TRBV5-6
D: TRBD2
CDR3: CASSLGLAGLYEQYF
DNA: TGTGCCAGCAGCTTGGGACTAGCGGGCCTCTACGAGCAGTACTTC

J: TRBJ2-3
size: -
V: TRBV5-4
D: -
CDR3: CASSLELRDTDTQYF
DNA: TGTGCCAGCAGCTTGGAACTCCGTGACACAGATACGCAGTATTTT

J: TRBJ1-5
size: -
V: TRBV2
D: -
CDR3: CASNTGYSNQPQHF
DNA: TGTGCCAGCAATACAGGTTATAGCAATCAGCCCCAGCATTTT